The 16 T cell receptor beta chains given below trace back to one sample, sequenced in a study of blood T cell repertoires in COVID-19. Measured with immunoSEQ multiplex PCR; TCRdb has only the in-frame clones, and not every one. The table has about 73,000 clones, about 83% seen once; the top ten hold around 5.6%. Sequencing was performed on peripheral blood. These receptors originate from a woman aged 55-70 years with acute or convalescent COVID-19.

This CDR3 reads CASSLEWTGSQATNEKLFF. CDR3 nucleotide sequence: TGTGCCAGCAGCTTAGAATGGACAGGGTCTCAAGCAACTAATGAAAAACTGTTTTTT. The V and J genes are TRBV7-9 and TRBJ1-4; 8 nucleotides match TRBD1. The CDR3 totals 19 residues. J lost 0 bases, V lost 1 base, and 10 bases had no gene match. Germline CDR1 and CDR2: SEHNR and FQNEAQ (reference sequence). The full variable domain, its missing parts supplied by reference TRBV7-9 and TRBJ1-4, is DTGVSQNPRHKITKRGQNVTFRCDPISEHNRLYWYRQTLGQGPEFLTYFQNEAQLEKSRLLSDRFSAERPKGSFSTLEIQRTEQGDSAMYLCASSLEWTGSQATNEKLFFGSGTQLSVL.

The genes are TRBV19 and TRBJ1-3, with a tentative D call TRBD1 (5 bases). V shed 3 bases and J shed 2 bases, with 11 bases lying between them. The CDR3 covers 15 residues. CDR1 is LNHDA and CDR2 is SQIVND in the germline V gene (reference sequence). The CDR3 sequence: CASSMGGGTGNTIYF. CDR3 coding DNA: TGTGCCAGTAGTATGGGCGGGGGAACTGGAAACACCATATATTTT.

This clone showed up just a few times. The rearrangement links TRBV9 to TRBJ2-2; D may be TRBD1 (6 bases). V shed 5 bases and J shed 1 base, with 9 bases lying between them. The CDR3 has 14 residues. Germline V gene sequence: CDR1 SGDLS, CDR2 YYNGEE. The CDR3 DNA is TGTGCCAGCAGGGAGACAGGGAACACCGGGGAGCTGTTTTTT. Translating gives CASRETGNTGELFF.

CDR3 in DNA: TGTGCCAGCAGCCAAGAACAACAGCCCCAGCATTTT. This encodes CASSQEQQPQHF. The genes are TRBV3-1 (or the pseudogene TRBV3-2) and TRBJ1-5; D is uncertain. Trimming cost V 0 bases and J 7 bases, with 4 bases left between them. In germline, CDR1 is LGHDT, CDR2 YNNKEL (reference sequence). This CDR3 has 12 amino acids.

V and J are TRBV19 and TRBJ1-3; D ambiguous. The germline gives CDR1 LNHDA, CDR2 SQIVND (reference sequence). V lost 5 bases and J 4 bases, leaving 12 bases between the germline ends. The CDR3 contains 14 residues. Here the CDR3 reads CASSVEGRGNTIYF. The CDR3 DNA reads TGTGCCAGTAGTGTTGAGGGTCGCGGAAACACCATATATTTT.

J is TRBJ1-1 and V is TRBV19; 12 positions match TRBD1. Germline V gives CDR1 LNHDA, CDR2 SQIVND (reference sequence). The V and J ends lost 5 bases and 0 bases, in that order; junction bases with no gene match: 4. The CDR3 extends over 16 amino acids. The CDR3 nucleotides read TGTGCCAGTAGTCGGGGGACAGGGGGCATGAACACTGAAGCTTTCTTT. It yields the protein CASSRGTGGMNTEAFF.

This chain connects TRBV7-9 to TRBJ2-1; 9 positions agree with TRBD1. This CDR3 comprises 15 residues. CDR1 and CDR2 (germline): SEHNR, FQNEAQ (reference sequence). V shed 5 bases, J shed 7 bases, and the junction held 9 bases outside the gene matches. CDR3 in DNA: TGTGCCAGCAGCCCGGGACAGGGTATGACTAATGAGCAGTTCTTC. Protein sequence: CASSPGQGMTNEQFF.

The chain uses TRBV7-9 and TRBJ1-5; 7 bases match TRBD1. The CDR3 consists of 15 residues. Germline V gives CDR1 SEHNR, CDR2 FQNEAQ (reference sequence). V gave up 5 bases and J gave up 2 bases; unmatched junction bases: 6. CDR3 sequence reads: CASSPGGAGNQPQHF. The CDR3 nucleotides read TGTGCCAGCAGCCCAGGGGGAGCGGGCAATCAGCCCCAGCATTTT.

V and J are TRBV6-5 and TRBJ1-2; the D is unclear. The V end was cut by 0 bases, the J end by 6 bases, with 14 bases between. Germline-derived CDR1 and CDR2 are MNHEY and SVGAGI. The CDR3 contains 15 residues. CDR3 DNA sequence: TGTGCCAGCAGTTACTCGAGAGGGAGCGGGCATGGCTACACCTTC. Encoded protein: CASSYSRGSGHGYTF.

This clone has only a few counts. The V and J genes are TRBV4-1 and TRBJ2-2; 15 bases align to TRBD2. This CDR3 has 17 amino acids. CDR1 and CDR2 from the germline V gene are MGHRA and YSYEKL. The J segment lost 7 bases and the V segment lost 4 bases, leaving 7 bases of the junction unmatched. CDR3 sequence reads: CASSRGTSGGLGGELFF. For the CDR3, the DNA is TGCGCCAGCAGCCGAGGGACTAGCGGGGGGCTCGGCGGGGAGCTGTTTTTT.

The V and J genes are TRBV7-3 and TRBJ2-3, with TRBD1 identical over 8 bases. With 1 base clipped from V and 2 bases from J, the junction kept 2 bases outside the gene matches. CDR3 length: 15 amino acids. Per the germline V gene, CDR1 is SGHTA and CDR2 is FQGTGA. The CDR3 is CASSLMTGDTDTQYF. The DNA of the CDR3 is TGTGCCAGCAGCTTAATGACAGGGGACACAGATACGCAGTATTTT.

The chain couples TRBV2 to TRBJ1-2, with TRBD1 matching 9 bases. The CDR3 has 15 residues. With 9 bases clipped from V and 3 bases from J, the junction kept 11 bases outside the gene matches. Germline loops: CDR1 SNHLY, CDR2 FYNNEI. CDR3 sequence (DNA): TGTGCCAGAACCTGGGGGGACAGGGAGGACTATGGCTACACCTTC. This sequence encodes CARTWGDREDYGYTF.

This clone was seen once. This chain uses TRBV7-3 with TRBJ2-3; the match to TRBD2 covers 10 bases. V dropped 6 bases and J dropped 2; count of bases not matched to a gene: 5. The CDR3 has 15 residues. Germline values: CDR1 SGHTA, CDR2 FQGTGA. CDR3 region: CASSLGLAVTDTQYF. The DNA of the CDR3 is TGTGCCAGCAGTTTAGGACTAGCGGTCACAGATACGCAGTATTTT.

The CDR3 reads CASRAAGTAEYGYTF. Written as DNA, the CDR3 is TGTGCCAGCAGGGCCGCCGGGACAGCCGAGTATGGCTACACCTTC. This rearrangement joins TRBV6-5 to TRBJ1-2, with TRBD1 matching over 7 bases. The germline V gene has CDR1 MNHEY and CDR2 SVGAGI. V shed 6 bases, J shed 5 bases, and the junction held 12 bases outside the gene matches. The CDR3 is 15 amino acids.

The V call is TRBV19, the J call TRBJ1-5, with TRBD1 matching over 7 bases. The CDR3 contains 14 residues. Germline V gene lookup returns CDR1 LNHDA and CDR2 SQIVND (reference sequence). J lost 4 bases, V lost 1 base, and 1 base had no gene match. In nucleotides, the CDR3 is TGTGCCAGTAGTATAGGACAGGGTAATCAGCCCCAGCATTTT. It is translated as CASSIGQGNQPQHF.

The rearrangement links TRBV24-1 to TRBJ1-5; unclear D gene. Germline assignment: CDR1 KGHDR and CDR2 SFDVKD. This CDR3 spans 14 amino acids. The V end lost 4 bases, the J end lost 1 base, and 7 bases lay between the germline ends. In DNA form, the CDR3 reads TGTGCCACCAGTGAACACAGCAGCAATCAGCCCCAGCATTTT. The encoded protein is CATSEHSSNQPQHF.